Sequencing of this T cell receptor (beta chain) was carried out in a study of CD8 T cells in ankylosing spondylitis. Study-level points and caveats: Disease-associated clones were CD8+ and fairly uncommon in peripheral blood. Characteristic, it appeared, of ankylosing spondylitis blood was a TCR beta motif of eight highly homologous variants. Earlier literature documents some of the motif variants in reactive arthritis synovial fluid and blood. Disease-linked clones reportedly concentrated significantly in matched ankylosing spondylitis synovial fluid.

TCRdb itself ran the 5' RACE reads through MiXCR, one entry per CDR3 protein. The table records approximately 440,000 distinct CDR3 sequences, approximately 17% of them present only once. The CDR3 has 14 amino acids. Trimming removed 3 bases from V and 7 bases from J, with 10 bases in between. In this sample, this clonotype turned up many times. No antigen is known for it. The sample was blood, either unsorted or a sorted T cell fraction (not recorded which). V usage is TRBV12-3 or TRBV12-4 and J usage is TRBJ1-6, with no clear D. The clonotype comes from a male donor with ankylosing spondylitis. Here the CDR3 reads CASSLRGGNSPLHF. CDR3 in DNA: TGTGCCAGCAGTTTGAGAGGTGGAAATTCACCCCTCCACTTT.